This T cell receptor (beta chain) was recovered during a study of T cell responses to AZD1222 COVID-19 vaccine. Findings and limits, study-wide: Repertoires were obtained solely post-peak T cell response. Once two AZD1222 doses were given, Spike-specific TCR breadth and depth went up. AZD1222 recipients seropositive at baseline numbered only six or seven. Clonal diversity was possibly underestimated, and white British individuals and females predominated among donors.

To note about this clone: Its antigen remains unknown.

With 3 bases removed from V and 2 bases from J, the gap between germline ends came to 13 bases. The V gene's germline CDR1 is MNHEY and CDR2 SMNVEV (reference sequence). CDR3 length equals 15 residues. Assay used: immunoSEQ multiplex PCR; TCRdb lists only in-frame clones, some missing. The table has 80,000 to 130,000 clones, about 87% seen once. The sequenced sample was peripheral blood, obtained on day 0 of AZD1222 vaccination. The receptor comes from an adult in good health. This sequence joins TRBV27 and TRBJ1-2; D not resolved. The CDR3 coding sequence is TGTGCCAGCAGTTTCCATTATTCAGGAAACTATGGCTACACCTTC. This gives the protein CASSFHYSGNYGYTF.